This TCR beta chain was sequenced in a study of T cell responses to AZD1222 COVID-19 vaccine. The CDR3 length is 15 residues. Germline V gives CDR1 MDHEN, CDR2 SYDVKM. The junction had 8 bases not matched to a gene; V was cut back by 2 bases and J by 8 bases. General observations from the study: None of the repertoires were sampled until the peak T cell response had passed. Spike-specific TCR breadth and depth went up after people got two AZD1222 doses.

A note on this clone: The target antigen is unknown.

Measured with immunoSEQ multiplex PCR; TCRdb has only the in-frame clones, and not every one. The table has some 130,000 clones, about nine tenths seen once. This sequence joins TRBV28 and TRBJ1-2; TRBD1 agrees at 10 bases. This sequence was found in an adult in good health. The sequencing here drew on peripheral blood, taken on day 0 of AZD1222 vaccination. The CDR3 protein is CASSLPDRGQGGYTF. CDR3 bases: TGTGCCAGCAGTTTACCCGACAGGGGGCAAGGAGGCTACACCTTC.